This entry lists 8 T cell receptor beta chains sequenced from one sample in a study of OX40 agonist ivuxolimab in advanced cancers. Measured with immunoSEQ multiplex PCR; TCRdb has only the in-frame clones, and not every one. The top ten clones hold about 14% of a sample with tens of thousands of clones, roughly nine tenths of them seen once. Sequenced material: CD4+ or CD8+ T cells sorted from blood, taken in a trial of the OX40 agonist ivuxolimab. All receptors come from an adult with an advanced solid tumor such as melanoma, head and neck, liver or kidney cancer.

This rearrangement joins TRBV28 to TRBJ1-5; no clear D. The germline gives CDR1 MDHEN, CDR2 SYDVKM. Trimming left V 2 bases short and J 3 bases short, with 8 bases between. This CDR3 is built from 14 residues. CDR3 DNA sequence: TGTGCCAGCAGTTTAAACAGCGCCAATCAGCCCCAGCATTTT. Its protein product is CASSLNSANQPQHF.

The gene calls are TRBV19 and TRBJ1-5; TRBD1 might be the D (5 bases). Germline V lookup: CDR1 LNHDA, CDR2 SQIVND (reference sequence). Trimming took 6 bases from V and 2 from J, leaving 17 bases between them. The CDR3 runs to 16 residues. The DNA of the CDR3 is TGTGCCAGTAGGAGGAAGACAGAGACTGGCAATCAGCCCCAGCATTTT. It is translated as CASRRKTETGNQPQHF.

The gene calls are TRBV2 and TRBJ2-1; 8 bases fit TRBD2. Germline-derived CDR1 and CDR2 are SNHLY and FYNNEI. The CDR3 covers 14 residues. The V gene end was trimmed by 6 bases and the J gene end by 7 bases; junction bases not matched to a gene: 8. In DNA form, the CDR3 reads TGTGCCAGCAGAAACCTCGGGGGGGGGAATGAGCAGTTCTTC. Residues: CASRNLGGGNEQFF. Filled out from reference TRBV2 and TRBJ2-1, the complete variable domain reads EPEVTQTPSHQVTQMGQEVILRCVPISNHLYFYWYRQILGQKVEFLVSFYNNEISEKSEIFDDQFSVERPDGSNFTLKIRSTKLEDSAMYFCASRNLGGGNEQFFGPGTRLTVL.

The V call is TRBV28, the J call TRBJ1-2; perhaps TRBD1 as D (6 bases). This CDR3 contains 18 residues. V lost 4 bases and J 5 bases, leaving 26 bases between the germline ends. CDR1 is MDHEN, CDR2 SYDVKM, per germline. CDR3 nucleotide sequence: TGTGCCAGCAGTTCGACAACCATAAAAACAGGGTCTCGGTATGGCTACACCTTC. It is translated as CASSSTTIKTGSRYGYTF.

This chain connects TRBV28 to TRBJ1-6; D ambiguous. V lost 2 bases to trimming and J lost 7 bases, with 9 bases between them. The germline gives CDR1 MDHEN, CDR2 SYDVKM. The CDR3 has 14 amino acids. CDR3 nucleotides: TGTGCCAGCAGTTTAACAACGGCGAATTCACCCCTCCACTTT. Its protein is CASSLTTANSPLHF.

This clone was seen once. The chain links TRBV27 to TRBJ1-1; unclear D gene. CDR1 is MNHEY, CDR2 SMNVEV, per germline (reference sequence). V shed 2 bases and J shed 1 base, with 8 bases lying between them. This CDR3 has 14 residues. The CDR3 is CASSLGRQNTEAFF. The CDR3 DNA reads as TGTGCCAGCAGTTTAGGCAGGCAGAACACTGAAGCTTTCTTT.

The chain links TRBV4-1 to TRBJ1-5; D possibly corresponds to TRBD1 (5 bases). Germline CDR1 reads MGHRA; CDR2 reads YSYEKL. The CDR3 has 15 amino acids. Trimming shortened V by 1 base and J by 6 bases, and 13 bases separated the two germline ends. For the CDR3, the DNA is TGCGCCAGCAGCCAAGCATGGGGGGGATCTCAGCCCCAGCATTTT. This sequence encodes CASSQAWGGSQPQHF.

This chain connects TRBV4-3 to TRBJ2-7; 10 bases are shared with TRBD2. The V gene's germline CDR1 is LGHNA and CDR2 YSLEER. The CDR3 has 15 residues. The trim removed 3 bases at V and 5 bases at J, leaving 7 bases unmatched. The CDR3 bases are TGCGCCAGCAGCCACCCACCTAGCGGGAGTAACGAGCAGTACTTC. Its translation is CASSHPPSGSNEQYF.